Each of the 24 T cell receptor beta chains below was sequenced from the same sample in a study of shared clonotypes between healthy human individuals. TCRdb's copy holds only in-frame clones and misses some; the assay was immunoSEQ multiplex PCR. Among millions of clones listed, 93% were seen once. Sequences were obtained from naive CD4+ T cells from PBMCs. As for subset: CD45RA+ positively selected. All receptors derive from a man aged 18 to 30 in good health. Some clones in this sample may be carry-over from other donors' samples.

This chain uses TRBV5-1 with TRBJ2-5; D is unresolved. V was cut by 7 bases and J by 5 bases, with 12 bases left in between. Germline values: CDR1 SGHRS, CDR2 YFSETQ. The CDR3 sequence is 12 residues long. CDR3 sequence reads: CASSDPPETQYF. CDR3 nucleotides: TGCGCCAGCTCCGACCCTCCGGAGACCCAGTACTTC.

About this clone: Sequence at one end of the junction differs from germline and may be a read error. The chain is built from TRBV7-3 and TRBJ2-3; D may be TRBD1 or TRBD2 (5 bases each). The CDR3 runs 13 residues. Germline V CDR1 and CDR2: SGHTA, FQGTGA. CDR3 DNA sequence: TGCGCTTCCGGGACCAGCAGCACAGATACGCAGTATTTT. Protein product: CASGTSSTDTQYF.

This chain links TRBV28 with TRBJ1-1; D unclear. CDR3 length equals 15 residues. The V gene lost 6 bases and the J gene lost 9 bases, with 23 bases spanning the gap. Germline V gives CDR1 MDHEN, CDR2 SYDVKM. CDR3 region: CASSRTGGTERKAFF. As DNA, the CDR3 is TGTGCCAGCAGCAGGACGGGAGGAACGGAGCGTAAAGCTTTCTTT.

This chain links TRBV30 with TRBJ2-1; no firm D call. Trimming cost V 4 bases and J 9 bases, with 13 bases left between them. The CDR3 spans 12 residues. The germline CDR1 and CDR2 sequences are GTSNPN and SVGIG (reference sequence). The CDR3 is CAWIFGSSEQFF. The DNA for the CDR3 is TGTGCCTGGATCTTCGGGTCTTCTGAGCAGTTCTTC.

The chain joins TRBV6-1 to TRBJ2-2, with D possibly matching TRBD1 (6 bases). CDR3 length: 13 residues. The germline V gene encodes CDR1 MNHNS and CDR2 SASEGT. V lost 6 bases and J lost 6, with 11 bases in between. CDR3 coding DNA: TGTGCCAGCAGGATAACAGGGTCCGGGGAGCTGTTTTTT. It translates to CASRITGSGELFF.

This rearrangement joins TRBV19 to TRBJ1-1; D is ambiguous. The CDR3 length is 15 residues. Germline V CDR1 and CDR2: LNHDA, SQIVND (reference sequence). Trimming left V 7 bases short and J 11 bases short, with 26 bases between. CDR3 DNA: TGTGCCAGTACCTTTTTACCAGCAGGTTCGAGTAGGGCTTTCTTT. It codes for CASTFLPAGSSRAFF.

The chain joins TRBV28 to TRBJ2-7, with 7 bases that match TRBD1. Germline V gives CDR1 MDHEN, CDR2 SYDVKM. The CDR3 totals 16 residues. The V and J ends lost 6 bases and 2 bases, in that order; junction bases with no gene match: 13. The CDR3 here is CASRGTGTVSTYEQYF. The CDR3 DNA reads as TGTGCCAGCAGGGGTACCGGGACAGTCAGTACCTACGAGCAGTACTTC. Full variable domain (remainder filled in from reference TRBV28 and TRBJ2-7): DVKVTQSSRYLVKRTGEKVFLECVQDMDHENMFWYRQDPGLGLRLIYFSYDVKMKEKGDIPEGYSVSREKKERFSLILESASTNQTSMYLCASRGTGTVSTYEQYFGPGTRLTVT.

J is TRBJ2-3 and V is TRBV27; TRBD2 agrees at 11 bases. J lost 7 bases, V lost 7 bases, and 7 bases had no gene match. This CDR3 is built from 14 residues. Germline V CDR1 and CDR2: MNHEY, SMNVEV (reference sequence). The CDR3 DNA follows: TGTGCCAGCACTTTGACTAGCGGGACGTATACGCAGTATTTT. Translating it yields CASTLTSGTYTQYF.

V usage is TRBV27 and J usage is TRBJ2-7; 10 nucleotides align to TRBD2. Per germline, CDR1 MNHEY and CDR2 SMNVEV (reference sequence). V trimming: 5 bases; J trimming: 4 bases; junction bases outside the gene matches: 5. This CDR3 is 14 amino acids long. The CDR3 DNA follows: TGTGCCAGCAGTCGTCCTAGCGGGAGTTACGAGCAGTACTTC. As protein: CASSRPSGSYEQYF.

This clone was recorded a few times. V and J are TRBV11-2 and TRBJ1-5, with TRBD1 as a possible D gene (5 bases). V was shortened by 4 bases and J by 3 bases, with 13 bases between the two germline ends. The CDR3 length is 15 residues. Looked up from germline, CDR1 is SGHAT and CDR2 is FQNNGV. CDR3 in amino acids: CASSSGTVNNQPQHF. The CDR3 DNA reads TGTGCCAGCAGCTCCGGGACGGTGAACAATCAGCCCCAGCATTTT.

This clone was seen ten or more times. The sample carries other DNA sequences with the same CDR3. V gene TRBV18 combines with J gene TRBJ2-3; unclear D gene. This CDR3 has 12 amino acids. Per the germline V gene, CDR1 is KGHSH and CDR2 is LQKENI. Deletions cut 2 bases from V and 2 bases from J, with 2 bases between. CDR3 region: CASSPDTDTQYF. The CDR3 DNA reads TGTGCCAGCTCACCAGACACAGATACGCAGTATTTT.

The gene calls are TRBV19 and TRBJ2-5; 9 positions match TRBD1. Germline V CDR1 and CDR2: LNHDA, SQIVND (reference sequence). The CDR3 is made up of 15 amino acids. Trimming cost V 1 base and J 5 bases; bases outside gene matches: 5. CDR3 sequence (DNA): TGTGCCAGTAGTATAGGGGTCGACAGGGGGGAGACCCAGTACTTC. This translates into CASSIGVDRGETQYF.

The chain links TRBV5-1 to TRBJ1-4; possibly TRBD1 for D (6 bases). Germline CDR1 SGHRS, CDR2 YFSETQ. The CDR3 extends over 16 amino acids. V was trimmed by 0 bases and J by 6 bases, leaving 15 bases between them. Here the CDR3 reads CASSLAWGRKDEKLFF. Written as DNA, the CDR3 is TGCGCCAGCAGCTTGGCATGGGGGCGGAAAGATGAAAAACTGTTTTTT.

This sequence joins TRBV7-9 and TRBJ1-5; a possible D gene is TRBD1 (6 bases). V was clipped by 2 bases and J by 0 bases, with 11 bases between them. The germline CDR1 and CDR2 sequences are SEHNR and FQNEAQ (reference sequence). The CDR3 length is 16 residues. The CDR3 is CASSLIRGDSNQPQHF. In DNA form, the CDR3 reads TGTGCCAGCAGCTTAATCAGGGGAGATAGCAATCAGCCCCAGCATTTT.

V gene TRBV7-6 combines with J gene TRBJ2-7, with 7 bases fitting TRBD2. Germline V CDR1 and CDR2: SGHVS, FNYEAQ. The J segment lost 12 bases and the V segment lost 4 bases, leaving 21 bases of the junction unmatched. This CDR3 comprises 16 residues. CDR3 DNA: TGTGCCAGCAGCTCCCTCGTCTCTAGCGCCAACGGGAGGTGGTACTTC. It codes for CASSSLVSSANGRWYF.

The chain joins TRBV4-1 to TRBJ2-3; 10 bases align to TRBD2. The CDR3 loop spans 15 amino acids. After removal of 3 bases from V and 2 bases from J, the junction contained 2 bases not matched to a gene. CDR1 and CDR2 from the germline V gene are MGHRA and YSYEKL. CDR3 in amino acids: CASSQGLASTDTQYF. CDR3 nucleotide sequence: TGCGCCAGCAGCCAGGGACTAGCGTCCACAGATACGCAGTATTTT.

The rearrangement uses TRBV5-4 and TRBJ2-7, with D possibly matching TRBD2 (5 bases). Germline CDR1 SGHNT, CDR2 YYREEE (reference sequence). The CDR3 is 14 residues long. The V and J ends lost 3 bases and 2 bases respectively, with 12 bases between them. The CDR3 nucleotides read TGTGCCAGCAGCTCAAGCGGAATAACCTACGAGCAGTACTTC. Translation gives CASSSSGITYEQYF.

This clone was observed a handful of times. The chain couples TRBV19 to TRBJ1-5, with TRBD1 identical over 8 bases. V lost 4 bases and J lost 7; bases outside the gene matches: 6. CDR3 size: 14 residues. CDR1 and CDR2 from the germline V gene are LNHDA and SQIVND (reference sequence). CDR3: CASSTGQGRQPQHF. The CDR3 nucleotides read TGTGCCAGTAGTACTGGACAGGGAAGGCAGCCCCAGCATTTT.

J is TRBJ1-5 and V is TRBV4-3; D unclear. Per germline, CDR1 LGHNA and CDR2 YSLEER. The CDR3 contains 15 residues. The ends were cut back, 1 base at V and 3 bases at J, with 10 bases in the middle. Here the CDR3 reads CASSQGWEYNQPQHF. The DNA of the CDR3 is TGCGCCAGCAGCCAAGGATGGGAGTACAATCAGCCCCAGCATTTT.

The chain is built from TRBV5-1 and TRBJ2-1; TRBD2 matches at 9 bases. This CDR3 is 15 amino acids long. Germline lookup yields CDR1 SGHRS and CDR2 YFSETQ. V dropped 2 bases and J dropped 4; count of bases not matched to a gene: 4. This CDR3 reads CASSFLAGPYNEQFF. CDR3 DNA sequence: TGCGCCAGCAGCTTCCTAGCGGGGCCTTACAATGAGCAGTTCTTC.

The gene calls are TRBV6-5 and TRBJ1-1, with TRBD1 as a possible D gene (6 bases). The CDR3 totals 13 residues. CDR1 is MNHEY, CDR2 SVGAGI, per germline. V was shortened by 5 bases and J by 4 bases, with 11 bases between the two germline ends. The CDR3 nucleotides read TGTGCCAGCAGTCGACCACAGGGCACTGAAGCTTTCTTT. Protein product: CASSRPQGTEAFF.

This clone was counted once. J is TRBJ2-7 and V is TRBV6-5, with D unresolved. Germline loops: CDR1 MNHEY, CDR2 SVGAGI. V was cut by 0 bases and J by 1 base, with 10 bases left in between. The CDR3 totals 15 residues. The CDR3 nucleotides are TGTGCCAGCAGTTACTCGAAAGGTGAATCCTACGAGCAGTACTTC. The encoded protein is CASSYSKGESYEQYF.

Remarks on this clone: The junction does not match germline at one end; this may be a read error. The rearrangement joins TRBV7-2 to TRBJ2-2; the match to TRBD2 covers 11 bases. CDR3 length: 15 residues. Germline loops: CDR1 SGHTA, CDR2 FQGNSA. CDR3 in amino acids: CASSLAGGHTGELFF. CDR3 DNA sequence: TGTGCCAGCAGTTTAGCGGGAGGGCACACCGGGGAGCTGTTTTTT.

For the CDR3, the DNA is TGTGCCAGCAGTCAGGGACTAGCTGCAGATACGCAGTATTTT. Its protein is CASSQGLAADTQYF. The chain is built from TRBV6-4 and TRBJ2-3; 9 bases are a match to TRBD2. In germline, CDR1 is MRHNA, CDR2 SNTAGT. The CDR3 spans 14 residues. V lost 5 bases and J lost 4; bases outside the gene matches: 4.